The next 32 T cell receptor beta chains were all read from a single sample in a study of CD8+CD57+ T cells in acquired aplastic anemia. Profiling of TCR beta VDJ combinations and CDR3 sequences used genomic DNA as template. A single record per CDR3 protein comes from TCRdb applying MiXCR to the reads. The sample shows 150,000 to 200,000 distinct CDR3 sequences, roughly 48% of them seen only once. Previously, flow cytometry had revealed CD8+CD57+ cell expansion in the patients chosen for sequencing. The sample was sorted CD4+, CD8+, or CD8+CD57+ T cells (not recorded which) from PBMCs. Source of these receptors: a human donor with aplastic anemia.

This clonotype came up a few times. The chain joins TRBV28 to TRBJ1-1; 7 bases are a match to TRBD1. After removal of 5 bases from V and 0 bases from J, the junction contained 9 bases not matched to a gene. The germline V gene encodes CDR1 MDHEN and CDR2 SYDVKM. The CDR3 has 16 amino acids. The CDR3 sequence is CASSLRQGPMNTEAFF. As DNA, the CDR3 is TGTGCCAGCAGTCTGCGACAGGGTCCAATGAACACTGAAGCTTTCTTT.

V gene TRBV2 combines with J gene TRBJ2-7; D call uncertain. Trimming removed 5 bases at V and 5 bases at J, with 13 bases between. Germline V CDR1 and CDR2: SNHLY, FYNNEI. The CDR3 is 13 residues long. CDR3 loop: CASSYPDGNEQYF. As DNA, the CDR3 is TGTGCCAGCAGTTATCCGGACGGTAACGAGCAGTACTTC.

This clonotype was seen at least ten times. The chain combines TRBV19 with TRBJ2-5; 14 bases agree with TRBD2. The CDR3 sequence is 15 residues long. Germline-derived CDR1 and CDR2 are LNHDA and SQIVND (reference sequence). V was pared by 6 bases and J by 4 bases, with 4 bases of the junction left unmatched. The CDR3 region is CASRTSGRARETQYF. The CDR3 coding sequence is TGTGCCAGTAGGACTAGCGGGAGGGCCCGAGAGACCCAGTACTTC. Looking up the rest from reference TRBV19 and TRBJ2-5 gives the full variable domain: DGGITQSPKYLFRKEGQNVTLSCEQNLNHDAMYWYRQDPGQGLRLIYYSQIVNDFQKGDIAEGYSVSREKKESFPLTVTSAQKNPTAFYLCASRTSGRARETQYFGPGTRLLVL.

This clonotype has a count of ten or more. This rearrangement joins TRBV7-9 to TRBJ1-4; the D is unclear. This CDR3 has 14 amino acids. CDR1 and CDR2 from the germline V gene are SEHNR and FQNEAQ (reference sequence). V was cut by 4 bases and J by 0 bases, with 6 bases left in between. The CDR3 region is CASSSGATNEKLFF. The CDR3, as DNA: TGTGCCAGCAGCTCAGGAGCAACTAATGAAAAACTGTTTTTT.

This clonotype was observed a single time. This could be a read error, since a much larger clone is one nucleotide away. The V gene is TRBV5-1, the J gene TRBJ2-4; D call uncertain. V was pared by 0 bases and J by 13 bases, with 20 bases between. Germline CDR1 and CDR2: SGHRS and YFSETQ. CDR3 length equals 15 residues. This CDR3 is CASSLVRSSYNEQYF. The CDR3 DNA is TGCGCCAGCAGCTTGGTCCGGAGCTCCTACAATGAGCAGTACTTC.

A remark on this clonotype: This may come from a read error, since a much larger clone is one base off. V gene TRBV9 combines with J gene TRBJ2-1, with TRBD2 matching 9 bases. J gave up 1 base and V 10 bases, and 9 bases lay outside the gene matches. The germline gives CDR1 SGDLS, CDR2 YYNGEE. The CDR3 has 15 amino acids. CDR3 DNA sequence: TGTGCCTGCACTGATAGCGGGAGTTCCTACAATGAGCAGTTCTTC. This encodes CACTDSGSSYNEQFF.

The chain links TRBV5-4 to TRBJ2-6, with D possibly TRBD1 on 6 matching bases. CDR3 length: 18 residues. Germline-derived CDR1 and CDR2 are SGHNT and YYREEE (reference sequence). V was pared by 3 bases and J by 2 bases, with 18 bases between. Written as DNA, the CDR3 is TGTGCCAGCAGCTGGGGGCTTACAGGGATGACTGGGGCCAACGTCCTGACTTTC. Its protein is CASSWGLTGMTGANVLTF.

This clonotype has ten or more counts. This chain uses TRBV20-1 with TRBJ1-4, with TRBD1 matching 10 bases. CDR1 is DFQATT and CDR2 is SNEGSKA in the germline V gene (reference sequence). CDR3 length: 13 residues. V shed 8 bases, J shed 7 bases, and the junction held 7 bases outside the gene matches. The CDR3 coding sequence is TGCAGTTGTGGGGACAGGGGAACTGAAAAACTGTTTTTT. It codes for CSCGDRGTEKLFF.

The CDR3 DNA reads as TGTGCCAGTAGTAGGGACCCAGGGAAACAGTTCTTC. Its translation is CASSRDPGKQFF. This rearrangement joins TRBV19 to TRBJ2-1, with D possibly being TRBD1 or TRBD2 (5 bases each). Per germline, CDR1 LNHDA and CDR2 SQIVND (reference sequence). Trimming took 4 bases from V and 13 from J, leaving 14 bases between them. The CDR3 length is 12 residues. Supplemented by reference TRBV19 and TRBJ2-1, the full variable domain reads DGGITQSPKYLFRKEGQNVTLSCEQNLNHDAMYWYRQDPGQGLRLIYYSQIVNDFQKGDIAEGYSVSREKKESFPLTVTSAQKNPTAFYLCASSRDPGKQFFGPGTRLTVL.

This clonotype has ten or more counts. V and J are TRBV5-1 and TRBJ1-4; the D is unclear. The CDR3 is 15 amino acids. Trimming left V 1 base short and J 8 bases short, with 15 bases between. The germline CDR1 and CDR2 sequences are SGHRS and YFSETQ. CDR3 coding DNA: TGCGCCAGCAGCTTGAGTACGGCGGGCATGGAAAAACTGTTTTTT. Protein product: CASSLSTAGMEKLFF.

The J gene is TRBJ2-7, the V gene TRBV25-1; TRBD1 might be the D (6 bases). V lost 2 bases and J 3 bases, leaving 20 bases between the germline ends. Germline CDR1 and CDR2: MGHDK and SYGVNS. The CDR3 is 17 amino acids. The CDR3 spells CASSEAPLTGNLYEQYF. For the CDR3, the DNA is TGTGCCAGCAGTGAAGCCCCTCTAACAGGGAACCTCTACGAGCAGTACTTC.

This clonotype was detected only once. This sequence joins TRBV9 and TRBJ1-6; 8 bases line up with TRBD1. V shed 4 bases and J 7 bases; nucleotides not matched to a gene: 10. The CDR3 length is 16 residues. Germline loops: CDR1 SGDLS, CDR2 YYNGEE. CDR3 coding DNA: TGTGCCAGCAGCCCCGGAGGACAGGGACTAAATTCACCCCTCCACTTT. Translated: CASSPGGQGLNSPLHF.

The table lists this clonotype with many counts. As DNA, the CDR3 is TGTGCCAGCAGGATGGACGGGAACTATGGCTACACCTTC. It specifies CASRMDGNYGYTF. This rearrangement joins TRBV6-4 to TRBJ1-2, with D unclear. Trimming left V 6 bases short and J 2 bases short, with 10 bases between. Germline V gives CDR1 MRHNA, CDR2 SNTAGT. CDR3 length equals 13 residues.

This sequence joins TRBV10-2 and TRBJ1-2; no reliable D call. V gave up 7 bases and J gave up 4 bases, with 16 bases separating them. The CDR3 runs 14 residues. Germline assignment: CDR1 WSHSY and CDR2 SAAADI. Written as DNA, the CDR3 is TGCGCCAGCATGGGTTACCGGAGACCCTATGGCTACACCTTC. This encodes CASMGYRRPYGYTF.

The CDR3 is CASSYDSSSSYEQYF. CDR3 coding DNA: TGTGCCAGCAGTTACGACAGTAGTAGCTCCTACGAGCAGTACTTC. V and J are TRBV6-5 and TRBJ2-7; D may be TRBD1 (5 bases). This CDR3 is built from 15 residues. Germline loops: CDR1 MNHEY, CDR2 SVGAGI. The V end lost 2 bases, the J end lost 0 bases, and 11 bases lay between the germline ends.

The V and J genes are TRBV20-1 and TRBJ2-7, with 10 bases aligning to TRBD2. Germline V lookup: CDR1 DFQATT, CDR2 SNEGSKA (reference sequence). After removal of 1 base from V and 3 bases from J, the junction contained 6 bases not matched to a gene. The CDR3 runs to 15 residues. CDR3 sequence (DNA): TGCAGTGCTAGAGCCCCCAAGCGGGGGGGCTACGAGCAGTACTTC. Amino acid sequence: CSARAPKRGGYEQYF.

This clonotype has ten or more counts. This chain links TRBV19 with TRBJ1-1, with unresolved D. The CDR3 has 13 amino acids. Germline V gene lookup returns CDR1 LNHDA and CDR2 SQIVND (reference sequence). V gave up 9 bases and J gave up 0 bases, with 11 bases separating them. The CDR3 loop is CASRMTLNTEAFF. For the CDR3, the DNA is TGTGCCAGCAGGATGACCTTGAACACTGAAGCTTTCTTT.

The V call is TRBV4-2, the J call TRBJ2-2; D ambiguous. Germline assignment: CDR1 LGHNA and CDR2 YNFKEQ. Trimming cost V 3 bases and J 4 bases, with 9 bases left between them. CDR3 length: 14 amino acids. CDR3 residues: CASSHKAVTGELFF. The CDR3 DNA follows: TGTGCCAGCAGCCATAAGGCTGTCACCGGGGAGCTGTTTTTT.

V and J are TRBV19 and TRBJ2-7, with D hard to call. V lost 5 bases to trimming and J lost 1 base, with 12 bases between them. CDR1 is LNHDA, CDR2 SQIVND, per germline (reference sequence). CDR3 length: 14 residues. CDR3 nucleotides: TGTGCCAGTAGTGCACAAGATACATCCTACGAGCAGTACTTC. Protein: CASSAQDTSYEQYF.

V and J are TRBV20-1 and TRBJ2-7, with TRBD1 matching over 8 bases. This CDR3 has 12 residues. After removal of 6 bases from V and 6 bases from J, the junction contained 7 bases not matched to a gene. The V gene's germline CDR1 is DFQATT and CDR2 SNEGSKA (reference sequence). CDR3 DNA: TGCAGTGCCACCCAGGGGGCTGCCGAGCAGTACTTC. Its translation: CSATQGAAEQYF.

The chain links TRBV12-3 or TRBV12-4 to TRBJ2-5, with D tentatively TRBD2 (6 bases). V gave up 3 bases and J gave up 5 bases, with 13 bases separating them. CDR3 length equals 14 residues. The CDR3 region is CASSFGVGRETQYF. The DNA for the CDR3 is TGTGCCAGCAGTTTTGGAGTAGGGAGGGAGACCCAGTACTTC.

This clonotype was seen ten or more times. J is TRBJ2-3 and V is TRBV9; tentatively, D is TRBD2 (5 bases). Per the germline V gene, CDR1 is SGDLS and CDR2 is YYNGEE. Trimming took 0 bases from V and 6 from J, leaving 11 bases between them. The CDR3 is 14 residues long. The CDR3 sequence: CASSVEASMDTQYF. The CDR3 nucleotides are TGTGCCAGCAGCGTAGAGGCTAGCATGGATACGCAGTATTTT.

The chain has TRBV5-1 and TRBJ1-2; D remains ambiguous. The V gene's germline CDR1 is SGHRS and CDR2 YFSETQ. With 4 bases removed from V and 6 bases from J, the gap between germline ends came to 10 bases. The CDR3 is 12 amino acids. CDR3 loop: CASSPERDGYTF. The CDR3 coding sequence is TGCGCCAGCAGCCCCGAGAGGGATGGCTACACCTTC.

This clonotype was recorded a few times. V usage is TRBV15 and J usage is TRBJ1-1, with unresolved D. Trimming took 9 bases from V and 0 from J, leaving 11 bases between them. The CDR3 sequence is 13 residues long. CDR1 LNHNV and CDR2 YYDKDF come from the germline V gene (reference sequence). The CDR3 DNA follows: TGTGCCACGACCACAGTGATGAACACTGAAGCTTTCTTT. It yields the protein CATTTVMNTEAFF.

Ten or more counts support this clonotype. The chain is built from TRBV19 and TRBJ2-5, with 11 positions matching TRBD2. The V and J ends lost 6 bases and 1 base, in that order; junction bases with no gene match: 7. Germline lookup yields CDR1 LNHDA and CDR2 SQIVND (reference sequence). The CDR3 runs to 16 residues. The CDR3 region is CASREIGTSGQETQYF. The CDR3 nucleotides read TGTGCCAGTAGGGAGATAGGGACTAGCGGCCAAGAGACCCAGTACTTC.

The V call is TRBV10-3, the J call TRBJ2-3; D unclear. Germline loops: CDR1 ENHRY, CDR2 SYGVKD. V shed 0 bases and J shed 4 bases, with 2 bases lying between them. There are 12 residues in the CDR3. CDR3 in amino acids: CAISESADTQYF. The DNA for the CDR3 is TGTGCCATCAGTGAGTCGGCAGATACGCAGTATTTT.

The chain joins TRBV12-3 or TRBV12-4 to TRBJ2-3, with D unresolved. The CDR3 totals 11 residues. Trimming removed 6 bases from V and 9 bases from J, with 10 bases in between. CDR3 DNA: TGTGCCAGCAGGCTACTGGAGACGCAGTATTTT. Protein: CASRLLETQYF.

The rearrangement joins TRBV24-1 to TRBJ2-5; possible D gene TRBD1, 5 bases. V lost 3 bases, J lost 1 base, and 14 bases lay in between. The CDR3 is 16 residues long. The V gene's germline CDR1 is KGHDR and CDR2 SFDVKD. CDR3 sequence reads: CATSDRLKGAQETQYF. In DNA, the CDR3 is TGTGCCACCAGTGATCGACTCAAAGGGGCCCAAGAGACCCAGTACTTC.

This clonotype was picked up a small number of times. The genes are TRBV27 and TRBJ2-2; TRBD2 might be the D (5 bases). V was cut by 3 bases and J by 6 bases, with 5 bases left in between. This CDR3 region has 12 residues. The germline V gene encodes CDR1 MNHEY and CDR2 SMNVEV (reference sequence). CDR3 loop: CASSLRAGELFF. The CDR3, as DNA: TGTGCCAGCAGTTTGCGGGCCGGGGAGCTGTTTTTT.

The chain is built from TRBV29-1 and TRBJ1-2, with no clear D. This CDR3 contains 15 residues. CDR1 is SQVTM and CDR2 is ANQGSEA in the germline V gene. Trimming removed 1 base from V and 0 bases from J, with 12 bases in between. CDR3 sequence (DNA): TGCAGCGTTGAAGGTGATACAGTTGCTAACTATGGCTACACCTTC. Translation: CSVEGDTVANYGYTF.

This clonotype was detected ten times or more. CDR3 in amino acids: CASSEGLAGGWDGTDTQYF. The CDR3 nucleotides are TGTGCCAGCAGCGAAGGACTAGCGGGAGGGTGGGATGGCACAGATACGCAGTATTTT. The chain couples TRBV4-2 to TRBJ2-3, with 15 bases aligning to TRBD2. Unmatched junction bases numbered 10, after V lost 5 bases and J lost 1 base. This CDR3 comprises 19 residues. Germline V gene data show CDR1 as LGHNA and CDR2 as YNFKEQ.

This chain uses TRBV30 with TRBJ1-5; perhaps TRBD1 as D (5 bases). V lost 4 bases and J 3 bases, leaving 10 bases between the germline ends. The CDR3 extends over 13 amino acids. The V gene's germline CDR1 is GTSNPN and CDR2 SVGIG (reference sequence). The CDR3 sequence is CAWTLGVNQPQHF. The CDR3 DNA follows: TGTGCCTGGACTCTGGGGGTCAATCAGCCCCAGCATTTT.